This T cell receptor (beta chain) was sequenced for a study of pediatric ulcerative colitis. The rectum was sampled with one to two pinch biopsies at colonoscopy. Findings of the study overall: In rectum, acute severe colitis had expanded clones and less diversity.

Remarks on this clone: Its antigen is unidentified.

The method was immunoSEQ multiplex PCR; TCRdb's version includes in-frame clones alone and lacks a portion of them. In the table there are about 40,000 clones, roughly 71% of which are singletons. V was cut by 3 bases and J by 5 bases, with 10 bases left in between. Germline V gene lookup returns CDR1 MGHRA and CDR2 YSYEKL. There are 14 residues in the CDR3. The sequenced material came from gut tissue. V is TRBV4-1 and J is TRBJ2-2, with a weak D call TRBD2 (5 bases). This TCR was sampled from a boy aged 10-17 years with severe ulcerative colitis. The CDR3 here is CASSQERGTGELFF. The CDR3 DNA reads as TGCGCCAGCAGCCAGGAGAGAGGGACCGGGGAGCTGTTTTTT.